This TCR beta chain came from a study of CD8 T cells in Susac syndrome. Study findings and constraints: Within Susac syndrome CD4+ T cell repertoires, clonal expansion was not evident.

Negative isolation was applied to CD8+ and CD4+ T cells, and FACS enrichment was applied to TEMRA cells. A word on this clonotype: The antigen is undetermined.

With random hexamers, reverse transcription was performed on roughly 0.5 to 1 ug of RNA. Amplification of TCR beta CDR3 used immunoSEQ multiplex PCR across 54 Vbeta and 13 Jbeta. TCRdb redid the calling of the immunoSEQ multiplex PCR reads with MiXCR, one entry per CDR3 protein. The table has around 200,000 distinct CDR3 sequences, about 94% seen once. This CDR3 spans 16 amino acids. Losses at the gene ends were 0 bases for V and 1 base for J; bases not matched to a gene: 3. CDR1 is MRHNA and CDR2 is SNTAGT in the germline V gene. The chain uses TRBV6-4 and TRBJ2-3; 8 nucleotides match TRBD2. The clonotype was recovered from a human donor with Susac syndrome. Sequencing input: CD4+ T cells from PBMCs. CDR3 nucleotide sequence: TGTGCCAGCAGTGACTCTGAGACTAGCGGCACAGATACGCAGTATTTT. Protein sequence: CASSDSETSGTDTQYF.